The 18 T cell receptor beta chains presented below share a single source sample, sequenced in a study of blood T cell repertoires in COVID-19. Here immunoSEQ multiplex PCR was the method, and the copy in TCRdb shows in-frame clones only, minus some. The sample holds about 160,000 clones, 60% to 85% seen once. The sample comprised peripheral blood. These receptors all stem from a woman aged 55-70 years with COVID-19, enrolled during active disease.

There are a few counts of this clone. This sequence joins TRBV15 and TRBJ2-1; 8 positions match TRBD2. The junction had 13 bases not matched to a gene; V was cut back by 6 bases and J by 6 bases. Germline values: CDR1 LNHNV, CDR2 YYDKDF (reference sequence). CDR3 size: 16 residues. CDR3 protein: CATSTRRGRPSNEQFF. The CDR3 DNA reads as TGTGCCACCAGTACCCGGCGCGGGAGGCCCAGCAATGAGCAGTTCTTC.

This chain links TRBV10-2 with TRBJ1-6; no reliable D call. V gave up 3 bases and J gave up 1 base, with 10 bases separating them. Per the germline V gene, CDR1 is WSHSY and CDR2 is SAAADI. This CDR3 spans 16 amino acids. CDR3 coding DNA: TGCGCCAGCAGTGAACGTGCGGGTTCCTATAATTCACCCCTCCACTTT. Its protein is CASSERAGSYNSPLHF.

This clone has only one observation. Compared with germline, one end of the junction differs, possibly owing to a read error. The rearrangement links TRBV12-3 or TRBV12-4 to TRBJ1-5; TRBD1 agrees at 8 bases. This CDR3 has 9 amino acids. The CDR3 DNA is TGTGCCAGCAGGACAGGGGCCCCTTTT. Protein sequence: CASRTGAPF.

The V call is TRBV2, the J call TRBJ2-1; the match to TRBD2 covers 8 bases. Germline lookup yields CDR1 SNHLY and CDR2 FYNNEI. The CDR3 runs to 14 residues. V shed 7 bases and J 9 bases; nucleotides not matched to a gene: 11. CDR3 sequence: CASIRREGGSEQFF. In DNA, the CDR3 is TGTGCCAGCATAAGACGGGAGGGCGGTAGTGAGCAGTTCTTC.

V usage is TRBV5-1 and J usage is TRBJ1-6; 9 bases are shared with TRBD1. The CDR3 is made up of 14 amino acids. Unmatched junction bases numbered 3, after V lost 4 bases and J lost 7 bases. Germline V gene sequence: CDR1 SGHRS, CDR2 YFSETQ. CDR3 sequence: CASSPGTGNSPLHF. For the CDR3, the DNA is TGCGCCAGCAGCCCCGGGACAGGGAATTCACCCCTCCACTTT.

This chain joins TRBV28 and TRBJ1-2; possibly TRBD1 for D (6 bases). The CDR3 totals 15 residues. The V gene lost 1 base and the J gene lost 0 bases, with 9 bases spanning the gap. The germline V gene has CDR1 MDHEN and CDR2 SYDVKM. DNA for the CDR3: TGTGCCAGCAGTTTATTGGGGGCATCTAACTATGGCTACACCTTC. It yields the protein CASSLLGASNYGYTF.

The chain employs TRBV6-4 and TRBJ2-7; TRBD2 aligns across 8 bases. Germline CDR1 reads MRHNA; CDR2 reads SNTAGT. The CDR3 length is 17 residues. V shed 3 bases, J shed 2 bases, and the junction held 12 bases outside the gene matches. CDR3 amino acids: CASSEGGVAGWAYEQYF. DNA of the CDR3: TGTGCCAGCAGTGAGGGTGGAGTAGCGGGATGGGCCTACGAGCAGTACTTC.

The chain has TRBV5-1 and TRBJ2-2, with TRBD2 matching 8 bases. V lost 6 bases to trimming and J lost 2 bases; unmatched junction nucleotides: 3. The CDR3 consists of 14 residues. Germline V lookup: CDR1 SGHRS, CDR2 YFSETQ. The CDR3 spells CASTLADNTGELFF. As DNA, the CDR3 is TGCGCCAGCACACTAGCGGATAACACCGGGGAGCTGTTTTTT. The full variable domain, with the rest looked up from reference TRBV5-1 and TRBJ2-2, is KAGVTQTPRYLIKTRGQQVTLSCSPISGHRSVSWYQQTPGQGLQFLFEYFSETQRNKGNFPGRFSGRQFSNSRSEMNVSTLELGDSALYLCASTLADNTGELFFGEGSRLTVL.

The rearrangement uses TRBV25-1 and TRBJ2-1, with TRBD1 matching over 7 bases. Germline lookup yields CDR1 MGHDK and CDR2 SYGVNS. V was pared by 6 bases and J by 8 bases, with 7 bases of the junction left unmatched. The CDR3 totals 13 residues. The CDR3 here is CASSPDRVDEQFF. CDR3 nucleotide sequence: TGTGCCAGCAGCCCCGACAGGGTAGATGAGCAGTTCTTC. The full variable domain, completed using reference TRBV25-1 and TRBJ2-1, is EADIYQTPRYLVIGTGKKITLECSQTMGHDKMYWYQQDPGMELHLIHYSYGVNSTEKGDLSSESTVSRIRTEHFPLTLESARPSHTSQYLCASSPDRVDEQFFGPGTRLTVL.

This clone was recorded once. The rearrangement joins TRBV4-1 to TRBJ2-2; 7 bases are a match to TRBD1. Losses at the gene ends were 1 base for V and 8 bases for J; bases not matched to a gene: 10. CDR3 size: 16 residues. Germline V lookup: CDR1 MGHRA, CDR2 YSYEKL. The CDR3 DNA reads as TGCGCCAGCAGCCAAGTCGGGGACAGATTTAAGGGGGAGCTGTTTTTT. It is translated as CASSQVGDRFKGELFF.

CDR3 residues: CASSPDRRLTDTQYF. DNA of the CDR3: TGTGCCAGCAGTCCGGACAGGAGATTAACAGATACGCAGTATTTT. The rearrangement joins TRBV2 to TRBJ2-3, with 7 bases fitting TRBD1. V shed 5 bases and J 3 bases; nucleotides not matched to a gene: 8. Germline loops: CDR1 SNHLY, CDR2 FYNNEI. This CDR3 comprises 15 residues.

This clone came up many times. This sequence joins TRBV5-1 and TRBJ1-2, with D hard to call. Between the trimmed V and J ends, which lost 1 base and 4 bases, there was a span of 11 bases. Per the germline V gene, CDR1 is SGHRS and CDR2 is YFSETQ. The CDR3 is made up of 14 amino acids. CDR3 nucleotide sequence: TGCGCCAGCAGCTTGATCCCGGAGGGCTATGGCTACACCTTC. Amino acid sequence: CASSLIPEGYGYTF.

The chain carries TRBV11-2 and TRBJ2-7; D is unresolved. Trimming shortened V by 6 bases and J by 7 bases, and 13 bases separated the two germline ends. CDR1 and CDR2 (germline): SGHAT, FQNNGV. CDR3 length: 12 amino acids. This chain's CDR3 is CASRGTTREQYF. CDR3 nucleotides: TGTGCCAGCAGGGGCACCACCAGAGAGCAGTACTTC. Combining the CDR3 with reference TRBV11-2 and TRBJ2-7 gives the whole variable domain EAGVAQSPRYKIIEKRQSVAFWCNPISGHATLYWYQQILGQGPKLLIQFQNNGVVDDSQLPKDRFSAERLKGVDSTLKIQPAKLEDSAVYLCASRGTTREQYFGPGTRLTVT.

This clone was found a few times. The V call is TRBV19, the J call TRBJ1-1; 8 bases fit TRBD1. The trim removed 5 bases at V and 9 bases at J, leaving 11 bases unmatched. The CDR3 extends over 14 amino acids. Germline V gene lookup returns CDR1 LNHDA and CDR2 SQIVND (reference sequence). The DNA of the CDR3 is TGTGCCAGTAGTGTTCCGACAGGGGCTTCGCAAGCTTTCTTT. Amino acids: CASSVPTGASQAFF.

The chain links TRBV3-1 (or the pseudogene TRBV3-2) to TRBJ2-5; TRBD1 matches 9 bases. The germline gives CDR1 LGHDT, CDR2 YNNKEL (reference sequence). V was clipped by 7 bases and J by 4 bases; unmatched bases: 7. The CDR3 is made up of 14 amino acids. The CDR3 is CASTERGQGETQYF. CDR3 sequence (DNA): TGTGCCAGCACCGAAAGGGGACAGGGAGAGACCCAGTACTTC.

This clone was seen a single time. This chain connects TRBV15 to TRBJ2-6; tentative D call: TRBD2 (7 bases). The CDR3 spans 16 residues. The germline V and J ends were trimmed by 8 bases and 0 bases, with 14 bases remaining between them. Germline V gene data show CDR1 as LNHNV and CDR2 as YYDKDF (reference sequence). Here the CDR3 reads CATSGGFYSGANVLTF. The CDR3 DNA reads TGTGCCACCTCGGGGGGCTTTTACTCTGGGGCCAACGTCCTGACTTTC.

This chain uses TRBV19 with TRBJ1-1, with 9 positions matching TRBD1. The CDR3 spans 14 residues. The junction had 5 bases not matched to a gene; V was cut back by 5 bases and J by 4 bases. Per germline, CDR1 LNHDA and CDR2 SQIVND (reference sequence). DNA of the CDR3: TGTGCCAGTAGTCTACAGGGGGCGATCACTGAAGCTTTCTTT. Its translation is CASSLQGAITEAFF.

The CDR3 DNA sequence: TGTGCCAGCAGTTACTCGGACGGACTAGCGGGCGAACCAAGCTCCTACGAGCAGTACTTC. Residues: CASSYSDGLAGEPSSYEQYF. The chain carries TRBV6-2 or TRBV6-3 and TRBJ2-7; TRBD2 matches at 11 bases. The CDR3 consists of 20 residues. The V gene's germline CDR1 is MNHEY and CDR2 SVGEGT. V dropped 0 bases and J dropped 0; count of bases not matched to a gene: 13.